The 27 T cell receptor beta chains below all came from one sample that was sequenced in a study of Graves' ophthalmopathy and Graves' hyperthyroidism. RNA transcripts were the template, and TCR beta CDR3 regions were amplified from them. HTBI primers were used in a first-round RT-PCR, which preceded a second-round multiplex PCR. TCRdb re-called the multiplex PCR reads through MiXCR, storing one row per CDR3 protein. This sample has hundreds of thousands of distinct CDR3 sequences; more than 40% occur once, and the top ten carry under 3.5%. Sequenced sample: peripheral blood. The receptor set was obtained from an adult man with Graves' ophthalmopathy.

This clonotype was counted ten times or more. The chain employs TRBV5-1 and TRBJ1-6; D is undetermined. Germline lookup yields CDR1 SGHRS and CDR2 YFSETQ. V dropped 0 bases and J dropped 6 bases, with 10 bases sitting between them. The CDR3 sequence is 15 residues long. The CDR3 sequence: CASSLDGRVNSPLHF. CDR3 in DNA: TGCGCCAGCAGCTTGGATGGGCGGGTTAATTCACCCCTCCACTTT.

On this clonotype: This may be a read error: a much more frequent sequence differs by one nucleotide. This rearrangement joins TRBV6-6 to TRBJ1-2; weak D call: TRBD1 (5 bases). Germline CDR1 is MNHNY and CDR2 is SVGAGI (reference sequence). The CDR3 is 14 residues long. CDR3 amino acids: CAISETITGDGYTF. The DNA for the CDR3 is TGTGCCATCAGTGAAACCATAACAGGAGATGGCTACACCTTC.

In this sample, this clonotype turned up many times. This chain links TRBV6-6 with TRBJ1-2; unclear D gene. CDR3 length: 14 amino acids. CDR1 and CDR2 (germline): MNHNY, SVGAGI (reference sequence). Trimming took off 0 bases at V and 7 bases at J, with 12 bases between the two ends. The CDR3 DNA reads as TGTGCCAGCAGTTACTCATGGGCGGAGGGTGGCTACACCTTC. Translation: CASSYSWAEGGYTF.

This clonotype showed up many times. The CDR3 region has the DNA TGCGCCAGCACCAGGCCGGGACAGGGGAGCGGTGAAGCTTTCTTT. This sequence encodes CASTRPGQGSGEAFF. The V and J genes are TRBV4-1 and TRBJ1-1; 10 bases match TRBD1. This CDR3 contains 15 residues. Looked up from germline, CDR1 is MGHRA and CDR2 is YSYEKL. Trimming cost V 7 bases and J 7 bases; bases outside gene matches: 12.

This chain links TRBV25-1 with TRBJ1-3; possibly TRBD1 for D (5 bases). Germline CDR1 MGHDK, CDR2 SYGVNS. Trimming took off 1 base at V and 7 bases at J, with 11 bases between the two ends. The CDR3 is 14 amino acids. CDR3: CASSESGTSNTIYF. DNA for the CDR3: TGTGCCAGCAGTGAATCCGGGACTAGCAACACCATATATTTT.

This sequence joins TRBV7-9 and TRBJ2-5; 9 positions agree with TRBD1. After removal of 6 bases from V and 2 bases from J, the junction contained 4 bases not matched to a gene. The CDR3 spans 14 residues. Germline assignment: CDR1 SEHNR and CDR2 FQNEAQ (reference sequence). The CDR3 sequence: CASSWTGAQETQYF. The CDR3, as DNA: TGTGCCAGCAGTTGGACAGGGGCTCAAGAGACCCAGTACTTC.

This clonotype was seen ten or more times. CDR3 loop: CASSSSVDYEQYF. The DNA for the CDR3 is TGCGCCAGCAGCTCCTCGGTGGACTACGAGCAGTACTTC. The gene calls are TRBV5-1 and TRBJ2-7; D unresolved. Trimming cost V 3 bases and J 3 bases, with 10 bases left between them. The CDR3 is 13 amino acids. Germline assignment: CDR1 SGHRS and CDR2 YFSETQ.

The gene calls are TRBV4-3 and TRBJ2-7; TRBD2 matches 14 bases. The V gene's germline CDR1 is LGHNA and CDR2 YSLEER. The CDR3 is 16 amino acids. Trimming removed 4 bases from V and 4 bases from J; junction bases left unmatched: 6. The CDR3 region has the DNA TGCGCCAGCAGCCTGGGACTAGCGGGAGTTTATTACGAGCAGTACTTC. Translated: CASSLGLAGVYYEQYF.

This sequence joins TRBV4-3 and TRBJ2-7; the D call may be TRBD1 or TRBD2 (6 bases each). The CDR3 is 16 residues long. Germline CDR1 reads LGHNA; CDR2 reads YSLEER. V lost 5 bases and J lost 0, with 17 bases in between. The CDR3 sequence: CASSLALGGSSYEQYF. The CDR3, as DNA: TGCGCCAGCAGCTTGGCCCTAGGGGGGAGCTCCTACGAGCAGTACTTC.

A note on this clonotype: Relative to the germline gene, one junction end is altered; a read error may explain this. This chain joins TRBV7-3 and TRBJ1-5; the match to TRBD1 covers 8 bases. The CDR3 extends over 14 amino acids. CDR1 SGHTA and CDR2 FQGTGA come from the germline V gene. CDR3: CASSLSGGAQPQHF. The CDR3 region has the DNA TGCGCCAGCAGCCTCTCAGGGGGCGCGCAGCCCCAGCATTTT.

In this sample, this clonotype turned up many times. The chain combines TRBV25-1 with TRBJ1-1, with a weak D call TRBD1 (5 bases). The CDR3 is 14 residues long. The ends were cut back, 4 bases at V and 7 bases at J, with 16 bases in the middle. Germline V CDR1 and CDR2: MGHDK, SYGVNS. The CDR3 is CASSGLSREVEAFF. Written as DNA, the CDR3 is TGTGCCAGCAGTGGTCTCAGCAGGGAAGTTGAAGCTTTCTTT.

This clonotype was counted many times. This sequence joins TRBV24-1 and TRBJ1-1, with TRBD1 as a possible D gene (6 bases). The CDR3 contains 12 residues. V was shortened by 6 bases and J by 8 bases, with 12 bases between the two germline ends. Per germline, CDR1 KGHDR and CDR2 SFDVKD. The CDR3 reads CATSSGGDEAFF. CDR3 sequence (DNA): TGTGCCACCAGTTCTGGGGGCGACGAAGCTTTCTTT.

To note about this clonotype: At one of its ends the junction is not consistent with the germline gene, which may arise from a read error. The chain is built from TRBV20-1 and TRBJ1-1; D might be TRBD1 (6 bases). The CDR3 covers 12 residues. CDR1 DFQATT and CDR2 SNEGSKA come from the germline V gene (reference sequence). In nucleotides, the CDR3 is TGCAGTGCTAGGGATGATCGGACAGAAGCTTCCTTT. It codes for CSARDDRTEASF.

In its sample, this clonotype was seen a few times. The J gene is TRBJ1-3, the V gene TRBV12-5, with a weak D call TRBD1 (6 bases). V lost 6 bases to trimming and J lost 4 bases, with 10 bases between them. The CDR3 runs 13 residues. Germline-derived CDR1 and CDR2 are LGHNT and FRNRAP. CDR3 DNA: TGTGCTAGTGGGAGGGGGGAGGGAAACACCATATATTTT. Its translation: CASGRGEGNTIYF.

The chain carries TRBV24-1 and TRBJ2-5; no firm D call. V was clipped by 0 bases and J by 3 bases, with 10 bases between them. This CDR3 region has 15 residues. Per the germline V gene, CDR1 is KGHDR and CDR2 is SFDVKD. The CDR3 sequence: CATSDLASTKETQYF. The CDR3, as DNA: TGTGCCACCAGTGATTTGGCAAGCACCAAAGAGACCCAGTACTTC.

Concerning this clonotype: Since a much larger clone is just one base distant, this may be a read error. CDR3 in DNA: TGCGCCAGCAGCTCAGGTGGGGACGCCACCTATGGCTGCACCTTC. Translation: CASSSGGDATYGCTF. The chain recombines TRBV5-1 with TRBJ1-2, with D possibly TRBD1 on 5 matching bases. Germline V gene data show CDR1 as SGHRS and CDR2 as YFSETQ. The CDR3 is made up of 15 amino acids.

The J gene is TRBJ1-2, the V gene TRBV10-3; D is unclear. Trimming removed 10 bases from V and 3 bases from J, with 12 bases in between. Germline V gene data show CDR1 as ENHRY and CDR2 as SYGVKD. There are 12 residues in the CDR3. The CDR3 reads CATMDGHYGYTF. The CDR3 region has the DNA TGTGCCACCATGGACGGACACTATGGCTACACCTTC.

The CDR3 DNA reads TGCAGCGTTGAAGATCCAGGGGAGCTGTTTTTT. It translates to CSVEDPGELFF. V and J are TRBV29-1 and TRBJ2-2; D remains unclear. This CDR3 is 11 amino acids long. The V end lost 0 bases, the J end lost 8 bases, and 4 bases lay between the germline ends. Per the germline V gene, CDR1 is SQVTM and CDR2 is ANQGSEA.

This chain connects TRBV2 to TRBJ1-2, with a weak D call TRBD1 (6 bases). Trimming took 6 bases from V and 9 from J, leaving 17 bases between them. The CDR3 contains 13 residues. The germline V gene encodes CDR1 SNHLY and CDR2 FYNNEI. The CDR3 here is CASSPPGGGRYTF. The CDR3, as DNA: TGTGCCAGCAGCCCCCCGGGGGGCGGACGCTACACCTTC.

DNA of the CDR3: TGTGCCAGCAGCCAAGACACGGCAGGGGAGCTGTTTTTT. Translation: CASSQDTAGELFF. The V call is TRBV3-1, the J call TRBJ2-2; D ambiguous. The CDR3 is made up of 13 amino acids. Germline V gene data show CDR1 as LGHDT and CDR2 as YNNKEL (reference sequence). Trimming shortened V by 0 bases and J by 8 bases, and 7 bases separated the two germline ends.

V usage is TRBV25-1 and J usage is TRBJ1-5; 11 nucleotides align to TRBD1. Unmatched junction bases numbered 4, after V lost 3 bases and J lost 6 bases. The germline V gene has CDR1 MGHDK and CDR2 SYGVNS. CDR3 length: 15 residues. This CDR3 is CASSDPGTGGQPQHF. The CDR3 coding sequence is TGTGCCAGCAGTGACCCCGGGACAGGGGGTCAGCCCCAGCATTTT.

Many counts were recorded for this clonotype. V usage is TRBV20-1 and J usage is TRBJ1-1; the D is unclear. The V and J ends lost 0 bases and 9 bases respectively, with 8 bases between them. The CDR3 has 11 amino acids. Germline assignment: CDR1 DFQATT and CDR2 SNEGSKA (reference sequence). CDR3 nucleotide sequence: TGCAGTGCTAGAGATAGGCCCCAAGCTTTCTTT. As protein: CSARDRPQAFF.

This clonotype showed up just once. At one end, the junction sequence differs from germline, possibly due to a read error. This CDR3 reads CAISESMGQPQHF. The CDR3 DNA sequence: TGTGCTATCAGTGAATCGATGGGTCAGCCCCAGCATTTT. The V and J genes are TRBV10-3 and TRBJ1-5, with no clear D. The germline V gene has CDR1 ENHRY and CDR2 SYGVKD. The CDR3 loop spans 13 amino acids.

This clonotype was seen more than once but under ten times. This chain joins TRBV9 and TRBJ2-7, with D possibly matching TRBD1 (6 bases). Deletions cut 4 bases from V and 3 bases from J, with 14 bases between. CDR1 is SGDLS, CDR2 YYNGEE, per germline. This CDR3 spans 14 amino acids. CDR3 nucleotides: TGTGCCAGCAGCTTAGTGTTAGGGGGCTACGAGCAGTACTTC. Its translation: CASSLVLGGYEQYF.

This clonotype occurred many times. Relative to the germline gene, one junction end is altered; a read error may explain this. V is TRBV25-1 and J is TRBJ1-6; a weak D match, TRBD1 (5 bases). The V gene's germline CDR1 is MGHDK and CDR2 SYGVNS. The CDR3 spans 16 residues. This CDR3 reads CAGSEYKETANSPLHF. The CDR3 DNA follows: TGTGCCGGCAGTGAATATAAGGAGACAGCGAATTCACCCCTCCACTTT.

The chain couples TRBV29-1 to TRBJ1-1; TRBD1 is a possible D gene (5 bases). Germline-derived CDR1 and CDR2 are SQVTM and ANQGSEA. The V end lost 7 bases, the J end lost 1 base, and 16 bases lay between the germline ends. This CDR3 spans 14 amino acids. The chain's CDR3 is CSADSAGKNTEAFF. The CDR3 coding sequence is TGCAGCGCTGACTCGGCAGGGAAGAACACTGAAGCTTTCTTT.

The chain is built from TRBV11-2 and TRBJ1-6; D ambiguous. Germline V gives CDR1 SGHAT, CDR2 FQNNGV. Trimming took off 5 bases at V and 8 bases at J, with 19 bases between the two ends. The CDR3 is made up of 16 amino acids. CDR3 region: CASSPHAGPVDSPLHF. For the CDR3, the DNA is TGTGCCAGCAGCCCACATGCCGGTCCGGTGGATTCACCCCTCCACTTT.